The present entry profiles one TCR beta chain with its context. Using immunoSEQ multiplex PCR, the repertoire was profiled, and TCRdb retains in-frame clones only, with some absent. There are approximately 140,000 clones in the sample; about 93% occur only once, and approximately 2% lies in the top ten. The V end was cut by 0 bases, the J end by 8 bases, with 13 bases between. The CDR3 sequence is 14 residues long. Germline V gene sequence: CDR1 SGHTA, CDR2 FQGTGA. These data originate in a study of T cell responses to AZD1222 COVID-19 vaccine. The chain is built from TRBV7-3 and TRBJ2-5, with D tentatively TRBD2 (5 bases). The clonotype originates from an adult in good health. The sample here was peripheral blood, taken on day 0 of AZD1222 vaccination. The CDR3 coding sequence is TGTGCCAGCAGCTTAACTCCCCCTGGGAGTACCCAGTACTTC. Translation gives CASSLTPPGSTQYF.